Listed below are T cell receptor beta chains from one sample, sequenced in a study of blood T cell repertoires in COVID-19. Generated by immunoSEQ multiplex PCR, the TCRdb table keeps only in-frame clones and is missing some. The table shows 150,000 to 200,000 clones, with over 75% occurring only once. The material sequenced was peripheral blood. All receptors derive from a man older than 75 with COVID-19, enrolled during active disease. CDR3s include the opening cysteine and the closing phenylalanine or tryptophan. The D gene is left open where the match is weak. Clone size appears in some rows only: once, few, many, or a class for an expanded clone.

D gene	V gene	J gene	clone size	CDR3 DNA	CDR3 protein
-	TRBV4-3	TRBJ1-1	few	TGCGCCAGCAGCGCCAATTACTTGAACACTGAAGCTTTCTTT	CASSANYLNTEAFF
TRBD1	TRBV4-2	TRBJ1-1	-	TGTGCCAGCAGCCAAACAGGGGGCGTGAACACTGAAGCTTTCTTT	CASSQTGGVNTEAFF
-	TRBV6-2/TRBV6-3	TRBJ2-3	-	TGTGCCAGCAGTTACTCAAGCGGCACAGATACGCAGTATTTT	CASSYSSGTDTQYF
-	TRBV29-1	TRBJ1-1	-	TGCAGCGTTGGAGGGACACGCGGCTGGGCTTTCTTT	CSVGGTRGWAFF
-	TRBV6-5	TRBJ1-5	-	TGTGCCAGCAGTTCCCGAGGTGGGCCCCAGCATTTT	CASSSRGGPQHF
-	TRBV18	TRBJ2-3	-	TGTGCCAGCTCACCTTCGGGCAGGGGTCCTAGCACAGATACGCAGTATTTT	CASSPSGRGPSTDTQYF
-	TRBV29-1	TRBJ1-2	-	TGCAGCGCAGAGGGGGAGTACTATGGCTACACCTTC	CSAEGEYYGYTF
-	TRBV2	TRBJ1-6	-	TGTGCCAGCAGTGAAGCGGGGACAAATTCACCCCTCCACTTT	CASSEAGTNSPLHF
-	TRBV18	TRBJ1-1	once	TGTGCCAGCTCACCGAGCCCGGGGGGCACTGAAGCTTTCTTT	CASSPSPGGTEAFF
-	TRBV5-4	TRBJ1-1	once	TGTGCCAGCAGGGCGGACAGTTTGAACACTGAAGCTTTCTTT	CASRADSLNTEAFF
-	TRBV2	TRBJ1-6	-	TGTGCCAGCATGGAGGGGAACGCGTCACCCCTCCACTTT	CASMEGNASPLHF
TRBD1	TRBV6-6	TRBJ1-2	-	TGTGCCAGCAGAACGGGACAGGGTTCGAACTATGGCTACACCTTC	CASRTGQGSNYGYTF
TRBD1	TRBV4-2	TRBJ2-2	-	TGTGCCAGCAGCCACGGACAGGGAGGCACCGGGGAGCTGTTTTTT	CASSHGQGGTGELFF
-	TRBV28	TRBJ1-2	-	TGTGCCAGCAGCCTTCCCACCGGGTCCCCCTATGGCTACACCTTC	CASSLPTGSPYGYTF
TRBD1	TRBV11-3	TRBJ1-1	-	TGTGCCAGCAGCTTCCGGACAGGGAACACTGAAGCTTTCTTT	CASSFRTGNTEAFF
-	TRBV6-2/TRBV6-3	TRBJ1-5	-	TGTGCCAGCAGTTTGCCCCTACAGCCCCAGCATTTT	CASSLPLQPQHF
TRBD2	TRBV11-2	TRBJ2-7	once	TGTGCCAGCAGCCACGGGGCCCCGGGGGGGGAGCAGTACTTC	CASSHGAPGGEQYF
-	TRBV29-1	TRBJ1-5	-	TGCAGCGCCCTTGGAGAGGGCAATCAGCCCCAGCATTTT	CSALGEGNQPQHF
TRBD1	TRBV10-3	TRBJ1-1	-	TGTGCCATCAGTGAGTCCCGCGGGACAGGGTCGTTGGGGTACACTGAAGCTTTCTTT	CAISESRGTGSLGYTEAFF
-	TRBV6-5	TRBJ1-3	-	TGTGCCAGCTCGGGCGGGGGATCTGGAAACACCATATATTTT	CASSGGGSGNTIYF
TRBD1	TRBV10-3	TRBJ2-3	-	TGTGCCACGGGACAGGGTGAGACAGATACGCAGTATTTT	CATGQGETDTQYF
-	TRBV5-6	TRBJ1-5	-	TGTGCCAGCAGCTTGGCCGGGACTCCCCAGCATTTT	CASSLAGTPQHF
-	TRBV5-1	TRBJ2-3	-	TGCGCCAGCAGCTTGTGGGGGACACCTTCCCGCCTTAGCACAGATACGCAGTATTTT	CASSLWGTPSRLSTDTQYF
-	TRBV6-2/TRBV6-3	TRBJ1-5	-	TGTGCCAGCAGTTACTCGGGAGCTCTGAGCAATCAGCCCCAGCATTTT	CASSYSGALSNQPQHF
-	TRBV3-1/TRBV3-2	TRBJ1-2	-	TGTGCCAGCAGCCAAGGGCCAGGGGCTAACTATGGCTACACCTTC	CASSQGPGANYGYTF
-	TRBV18	TRBJ1-5	-	TGTGCCAGCTCACCAATTCCAGGGGCGGACCAGCCCCAGCATTTT	CASSPIPGADQPQHF
TRBD2	TRBV10-1	TRBJ2-2	-	TGCGCCAGCGGCCCCCGGGAGGCCTTTACCGGGGAGCTGTTTTTT	CASGPREAFTGELFF
TRBD1	TRBV7-9	TRBJ1-1	-	TGTGCCAGCAGCTCGGAACAACGACAGGGAGGTGAAGCTTTCTTT	CASSSEQRQGGEAFF
TRBD1	TRBV19	TRBJ1-6	-	TGTGCCAGTGGAAAGGGGGCCGCTTATAATTCACCCCTCCACTTT	CASGKGAAYNSPLHF
-	TRBV3-1/TRBV3-2	TRBJ2-7	-	TGTGCCAGCAGCCAAGATTTGACAGGACGGGGGCAGTACTTC	CASSQDLTGRGQYF
TRBD1	TRBV19	TRBJ2-5	-	TGTGCCAGTACCCCACAGGGGGCGCGGGACGAGACCCAGTACTTC	CASTPQGARDETQYF
-	TRBV10-3	TRBJ1-2	-	TGTGCCATCAGCGGGACATTGGTTGGTGGCTACACCTTC	CAISGTLVGGYTF
-	TRBV5-1	TRBJ1-1	-	TGCGCCAGCAGCTTGGTACAGCCGAACACTGAAGCTTTCTTT	CASSLVQPNTEAFF
TRBD1	TRBV28	TRBJ1-1	-	TGTGCCAGCAGTCCGGACAGGGGGTTTGAAGCTTTCTTT	CASSPDRGFEAFF
-	TRBV18	TRBJ2-7	-	TGTGCCAGCTCACCACAGGGGAACTCCTACGAGCAGTACTTC	CASSPQGNSYEQYF
-	TRBV11-2	TRBJ1-2	many	TGTGCCAGCAGCGCGGACTATGGCTACACCTTC	CASSADYGYTF
-	TRBV19	TRBJ1-3	few	TGTGCCAGTAGGGCCGCTGGAAACACCATATATTTT	CASRAAGNTIYF
-	TRBV9	TRBJ1-1	-	TGTGCCAGCAGCGTAGGACGGAGGAACACTGAAGCTTTCTTT	CASSVGRRNTEAFF
-	TRBV7-6	TRBJ1-1	-	TGTGCCAGCAGTTCCGAACAGTACACTGAAGCTTTCTTT	CASSSEQYTEAFF
-	TRBV28	TRBJ1-5	once	TGTGCCAGCAGTTTCATGTCCAGGGTGCAGCCCCAGCATTTT	CASSFMSRVQPQHF
-	TRBV19	TRBJ2-1	once	TGTGCCAGTAGTGTAGGAGGGTACGGGGGATCCTACAATGAGCAGTTCTTC	CASSVGGYGGSYNEQFF
-	TRBV12-5	TRBJ1-1	-	TGTGCTAGTGCCAGGCCCATGAACACTGAAGCTTTCTTT	CASARPMNTEAFF